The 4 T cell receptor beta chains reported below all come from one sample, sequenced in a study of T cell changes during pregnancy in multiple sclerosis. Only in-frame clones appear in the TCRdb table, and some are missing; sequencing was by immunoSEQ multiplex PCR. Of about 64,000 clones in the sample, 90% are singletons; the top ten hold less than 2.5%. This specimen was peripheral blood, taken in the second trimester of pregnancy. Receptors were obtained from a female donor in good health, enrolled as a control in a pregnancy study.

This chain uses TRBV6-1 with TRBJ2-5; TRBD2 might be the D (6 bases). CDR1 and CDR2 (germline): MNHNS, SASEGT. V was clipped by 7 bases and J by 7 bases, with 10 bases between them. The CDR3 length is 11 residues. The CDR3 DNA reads TGTGCCAGCATCCTCGGGGGGACCCAGTACTTC. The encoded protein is CASILGGTQYF.

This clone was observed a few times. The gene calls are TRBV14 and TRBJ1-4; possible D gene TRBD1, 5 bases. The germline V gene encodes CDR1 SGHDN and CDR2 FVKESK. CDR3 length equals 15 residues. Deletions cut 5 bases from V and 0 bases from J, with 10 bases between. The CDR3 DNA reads TGTGCCAGCAGCGCACAGACAGCAACTAATGAAAAACTGTTTTTT. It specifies CASSAQTATNEKLFF. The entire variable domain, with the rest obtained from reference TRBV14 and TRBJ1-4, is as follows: EAGVTQFPSHSVIEKGQTVTLRCDPISGHDNLYWYRRVMGKEIKFLLHFVKESKQDESGMPNNRFLAERTGGTYSTLKVQPAELEDSGVYFCASSAQTATNEKLFFGSGTQLSVL.

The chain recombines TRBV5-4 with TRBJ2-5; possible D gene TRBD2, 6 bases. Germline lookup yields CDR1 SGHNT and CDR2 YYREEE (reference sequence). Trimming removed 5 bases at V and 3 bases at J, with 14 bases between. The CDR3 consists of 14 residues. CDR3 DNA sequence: TGTGCCAGCAGGCTTCGGGACTCCAAAGAGACCCAGTACTTC. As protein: CASRLRDSKETQYF.

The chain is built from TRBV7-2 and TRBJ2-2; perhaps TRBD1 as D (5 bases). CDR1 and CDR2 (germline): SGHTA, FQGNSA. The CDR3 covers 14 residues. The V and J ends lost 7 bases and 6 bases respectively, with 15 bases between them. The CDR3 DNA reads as TGTGCCAGCACAAATCAGGGCTCCCCCGGGGAGCTGTTTTTT. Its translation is CASTNQGSPGELFF.